The 27 T cell receptor beta chains listed next were all sequenced from one sample in a study of OX40 agonist ivuxolimab in advanced cancers. The data were produced by immunoSEQ multiplex PCR, yet TCRdb's version contains in-frame clones alone and is incomplete. Among 59,000 or so clones, roughly 82% were seen once, and the ten largest hold roughly 3.7%. The source material was CD4+ or CD8+ T cells sorted from blood, sampled in a trial of the OX40 agonist ivuxolimab. Source of these receptors: an adult with an advanced solid tumor such as melanoma, head and neck, liver or kidney cancer.

This clone was picked up one time. The V and J genes are TRBV6-5 and TRBJ1-4; tentative D call: TRBD1 (6 bases). The CDR3 contains 13 residues. The V end was cut by 0 bases, the J end by 14 bases, with 13 bases between. The germline V gene has CDR1 MNHEY and CDR2 SVGAGI. In DNA, the CDR3 is TGTGCCAGCAGTTACTCGGACAGTGGCCGGCTGTTTTTT. It is translated as CASSYSDSGRLFF.

The V call is TRBV11-2, the J call TRBJ1-2; D not resolved. V was pared by 4 bases and J by 8 bases, with 14 bases between. This CDR3 contains 13 residues. The V gene's germline CDR1 is SGHAT and CDR2 FQNNGV. CDR3 nucleotide sequence: TGTGCCAGCAGCTCCCGCCAGGTTCGGGGCTACACCTTC. It encodes CASSSRQVRGYTF.

The V call is TRBV7-9, the J call TRBJ2-7, with 8 positions matching TRBD1. Germline V lookup: CDR1 SEHNR, CDR2 FQNEAQ (reference sequence). V shed 3 bases and J 3 bases; nucleotides not matched to a gene: 4. The CDR3 is made up of 14 amino acids. The CDR3 nucleotides read TGTGCCAGCAGCTTCGGGACAGGAATCTACGAGCAGTACTTC. Protein sequence: CASSFGTGIYEQYF.

The J gene is TRBJ2-1, the V gene TRBV11-3; D not certain. Per the germline V gene, CDR1 is SGHNT and CDR2 is YENEEA. Trimming cost V 0 bases and J 8 bases, with 2 bases left between them. CDR3 length equals 11 residues. The CDR3 coding sequence is TGTGCCAGCAGCTTAGATGATGAGCAGTTCTTC. The encoded protein is CASSLDDEQFF. Full variable domain (rest looked up from reference TRBV11-3 and TRBJ2-1): EAGVVQSPRYKIIEKKQPVAFWCNPISGHNTLYWYLQNLGQGPELLIRYENEEAVDDSQLPKDRFSAERLKGVDSTLKIQPAELGDSAVYLCASSLDDEQFFGPGTRLTVL.

The V call is TRBV6-6, the J call TRBJ1-1; D may be TRBD1 (6 bases). CDR3 size: 14 residues. Germline loops: CDR1 MNHNY, CDR2 SVGAGI (reference sequence). Trimming cost V 7 bases and J 1 base, with 13 bases left between them. CDR3 residues: CASTISTGNTEAFF. The CDR3 DNA reads TGTGCCAGCACTATATCGACAGGGAACACTGAAGCTTTCTTT.

The gene calls are TRBV25-1 and TRBJ2-7, with 9 bases lining up with TRBD2. The germline V gene has CDR1 MGHDK and CDR2 SYGVNS. V lost 6 bases, J lost 1 base, and 7 bases stayed unmatched. The CDR3 covers 15 residues. The CDR3 sequence: CASRKHSGGSYEQYF. CDR3 nucleotide sequence: TGTGCCAGCAGAAAGCATAGCGGGGGTTCCTACGAGCAGTACTTC.

J is TRBJ2-5 and V is TRBV5-4; 8 bases map to TRBD1. CDR1 and CDR2 (germline): SGHNT, YYREEE (reference sequence). V gave up 4 bases and J gave up 5 bases; unmatched junction bases: 4. This CDR3 has 13 amino acids. CDR3: CASSIGQGETQYF. The CDR3 DNA follows: TGTGCCAGCAGCATCGGACAGGGTGAGACCCAGTACTTC.

This rearrangement joins TRBV29-1 to TRBJ2-7; TRBD2 matches 7 bases. V shed 7 bases, J shed 1 base, and the junction held 13 bases outside the gene matches. CDR1 is SQVTM, CDR2 ANQGSEA, per germline. The CDR3 consists of 15 residues. DNA of the CDR3: TGCAGCGCCTTGGGGGGGGATAGCAGATCCTACGAGCAGTACTTC. It encodes CSALGGDSRSYEQYF.

CDR3 coding DNA: TGTGCCAGCAGCTTGTATGGGGGACAGCCTGAAGCTTTCTTT. Translating it yields CASSLYGGQPEAFF. The gene calls are TRBV5-6 and TRBJ1-1; 7 bases are a match to TRBD1. CDR1 and CDR2 (germline): SGHDT, YYEEEE. The CDR3 totals 14 residues. J lost 6 bases, V lost 1 base, and 6 bases had no gene match. Using reference TRBV5-6 and TRBJ1-1 for the parts outside the CDR3, the full variable domain is DAGVTQSPTHLIKTRGQQVTLRCSPKSGHDTVSWYQQALGQGPQFIFQYYEEEERQRGNFPDRFSGHQFPNYSSELNVNALLLGDSALYLCASSLYGGQPEAFFGQGTRLTVV.

This chain uses TRBV5-4 with TRBJ2-7; D not resolved. This CDR3 contains 13 residues. Germline V gives CDR1 SGHNT, CDR2 YYREEE (reference sequence). The V and J ends lost 2 bases and 4 bases respectively, with 10 bases between them. The CDR3 bases are TGTGCCAGCAGCTTATTCGGCGGATACGAGCAGTACTTC. It yields the protein CASSLFGGYEQYF.

The V gene is TRBV29-1, the J gene TRBJ2-1; perhaps TRBD1 as D (5 bases). Trimming pared 4 bases from V and 5 bases from J, leaving 9 bases between. Germline values: CDR1 SQVTM, CDR2 ANQGSEA. CDR3 length: 12 residues. CDR3 loop: CSVAQGNNEQFF. For the CDR3, the DNA is TGCAGCGTTGCCCAGGGAAACAATGAGCAGTTCTTC.

In the case of this clone: Mismatch with germline at one junction end may stem from a read error. This rearrangement joins TRBV7-8 to TRBJ2-2; TRBD2 matches at 12 bases. In germline, CDR1 is SGHVS, CDR2 FQNEAQ. The CDR3 runs 15 residues. For the CDR3, the DNA is TGTGCCAGCAGCCTAGCGGGAGGGAATACCGGGGAGCTGTTTTTT. This codes for CASSLAGGNTGELFF.

V is TRBV7-2 and J is TRBJ1-5; D is unclear. Looked up from germline, CDR1 is SGHTA and CDR2 is FQGNSA. The CDR3 spans 12 residues. Trimming left V 0 bases short and J 6 bases short, with 3 bases between. In nucleotides, the CDR3 is TGTGCCAGCAGCTTAGCCGGTCAGCCCCAGCATTTT. Protein: CASSLAGQPQHF.

This chain links TRBV6-5 with TRBJ1-5; D possibly corresponds to TRBD1 (6 bases). Trimming stripped 6 bases from V and 7 bases from J, with 19 bases between. The CDR3 has 15 residues. CDR1 is MNHEY, CDR2 SVGAGI, per germline. CDR3 sequence (DNA): TGTGCCAGCAGGCTTACCGGGACAAGGGACCAGCCCCAGCATTTT. This gives the protein CASRLTGTRDQPQHF.

In its sample, this clone was seen once. The chain recombines TRBV6-6 with TRBJ2-3, with D tentatively TRBD1 (5 bases). V shed 5 bases and J shed 6 bases, with 15 bases lying between them. The germline CDR1 and CDR2 sequences are MNHNY and SVGAGI (reference sequence). The CDR3 totals 14 residues. This CDR3 is CASSQGPFFDTQYF. The CDR3 coding sequence is TGTGCCAGCAGTCAGGGTCCCTTCTTTGATACGCAGTATTTT.

This clone was counted a few times. The chain couples TRBV9 to TRBJ2-2; D not certain. Germline lookup yields CDR1 SGDLS and CDR2 YYNGEE. The CDR3 consists of 14 residues. Trimming removed 0 bases at V and 7 bases at J, with 10 bases between. The CDR3 DNA reads TGTGCCAGCAGCGTAGCCTCAGGTGGCGGGGAGCTGTTTTTT. This codes for CASSVASGGGELFF.

The chain carries TRBV14 and TRBJ2-1, with D unresolved. V was clipped by 0 bases and J by 7 bases, with 10 bases between them. The CDR3 spans 14 residues. From germline, CDR1 is SGHDN and CDR2 FVKESK. The DNA for the CDR3 is TGTGCCAGCAGCCAAGATATTCGTACAAATGAGCAGTTCTTC. Translation gives CASSQDIRTNEQFF.

This chain uses TRBV19 with TRBJ2-7; TRBD1 is a possible D gene (6 bases). The germline gives CDR1 LNHDA, CDR2 SQIVND (reference sequence). The CDR3 length is 15 residues. The V gene lost 5 bases and the J gene lost 5 bases, with 19 bases spanning the gap. The CDR3 reads CASSDRTDRYHEQYF. The CDR3 DNA reads as TGTGCCAGTAGTGATCGAACTGACAGGTACCACGAGCAGTACTTC. The full variable domain, its missing parts supplied by reference TRBV19 and TRBJ2-7, is DGGITQSPKYLFRKEGQNVTLSCEQNLNHDAMYWYRQDPGQGLRLIYYSQIVNDFQKGDIAEGYSVSREKKESFPLTVTSAQKNPTAFYLCASSDRTDRYHEQYFGPGTRLTVT.

This clone is deemed medium-sized. The junction shows a germline mismatch at one end, possibly a read error. V and J are TRBV2 and TRBJ1-2, with 7 bases aligning to TRBD1. The CDR3 is made up of 13 amino acids. CDR1 and CDR2 from the germline V gene are SNHLY and FYNNEI. The CDR3 reads CASSEIGGDRDSF. The CDR3 coding sequence is TGTGCCAGCAGTGAAATAGGTGGGGATCGGGACAGCTTC.

This chain uses TRBV7-8 with TRBJ2-7, with TRBD2 matching 8 bases. This CDR3 has 18 amino acids. In germline, CDR1 is SGHVS, CDR2 FQNEAQ. The V segment lost 1 base and the J segment 4 bases; nucleotides outside the gene matches: 15. CDR3 sequence reads: CASSLGLKLAVIRYEQYF. CDR3 nucleotide sequence: TGTGCCAGCAGCTTAGGCCTGAAACTAGCGGTTATCAGATACGAGCAGTACTTC. The full variable domain, its missing parts supplied by reference TRBV7-8 and TRBJ2-7, is GAGVSQSPRYKVAKRGQDVALRCDPISGHVSLFWYQQALGQGPEFLTYFQNEAQLDKSGLPSDRFFAERPEGSVSTLKIQRTQQEDSAVYLCASSLGLKLAVIRYEQYFGPGTRLTVT.

The chain uses TRBV27 and TRBJ2-2; 9 nucleotides align to TRBD2. CDR1 and CDR2 (germline): MNHEY, SMNVEV (reference sequence). The CDR3 consists of 17 residues. V shed 3 bases, J shed 7 bases, and the junction held 12 bases outside the gene matches. In nucleotides, the CDR3 is TGTGCCAGCAGTTTTCGTCGCGGGAGGGCCCGGGGCGGGGAGCTGTTTTTT. Its protein product is CASSFRRGRARGGELFF.

Remarks on this clone: Mismatch with germline at one junction end may stem from a read error. The V gene is TRBV2, the J gene TRBJ2-5; D is unresolved. CDR3 size: 11 residues. Germline V lookup: CDR1 SNHLY, CDR2 FYNNEI. The CDR3 here is CASSESRSLHF. The DNA of the CDR3 is TGTGCCAGCAGTGAGAGCCGGTCCCTCCACTTC.

In DNA form, the CDR3 reads TGCAGCGTCCGGACAGGCCTGAACACTGAAGCTTTCTTT. Protein: CSVRTGLNTEAFF. The chain combines TRBV29-1 with TRBJ1-1, with TRBD1 matching 7 bases. V gave up 6 bases and J gave up 0 bases; unmatched junction bases: 4. Germline CDR1 and CDR2: SQVTM and ANQGSEA. The CDR3 length is 13 residues.

The chain employs TRBV27 and TRBJ2-7, with D unclear. This CDR3 spans 15 amino acids. Germline-derived CDR1 and CDR2 are MNHEY and SMNVEV (reference sequence). The V end was cut by 1 base, the J end by 2 bases, with 12 bases between. The CDR3 DNA reads as TGTGCCAGCAGTTTATATGGCGAGAGACCCTACGAGCAGTACTTC. This translates into CASSLYGERPYEQYF.

The chain has TRBV11-2 and TRBJ2-7; a possible D gene is TRBD1 (7 bases). The CDR3 runs to 12 residues. The V end lost 4 bases, the J end lost 4 bases, and 8 bases lay between the germline ends. CDR1 is SGHAT, CDR2 FQNNGV, per germline. CDR3: CASSSGGYEQYF. CDR3 nucleotide sequence: TGTGCCAGCAGCTCAGGGGGGTACGAGCAGTACTTC. The full variable domain, completed using reference TRBV11-2 and TRBJ2-7, is EAGVAQSPRYKIIEKRQSVAFWCNPISGHATLYWYQQILGQGPKLLIQFQNNGVVDDSQLPKDRFSAERLKGVDSTLKIQPAKLEDSAVYLCASSSGGYEQYFGPGTRLTVT.

This chain uses TRBV7-9 with TRBJ2-7; 12 nucleotides agree with TRBD1. There are 16 residues in the CDR3. Losses at the gene ends were 3 bases for V and 4 bases for J; bases not matched to a gene: 7. Germline lookup yields CDR1 SEHNR and CDR2 FQNEAQ (reference sequence). The CDR3: CASSFSRDRGPYEQYF. The CDR3 DNA reads as TGTGCCAGCAGCTTTTCCCGGGACAGGGGGCCTTACGAGCAGTACTTC.

The J gene is TRBJ1-1, the V gene TRBV19; no clear D. Germline values: CDR1 LNHDA, CDR2 SQIVND (reference sequence). The V end lost 4 bases, the J end lost 4 bases, and 7 bases lay between the germline ends. This CDR3 has 12 residues. CDR3 protein: CASSRVGTEAFF. The CDR3 region has the DNA TGTGCCAGTAGTAGGGTGGGCACTGAAGCTTTCTTT.